This T cell receptor beta chain is drawn from a study of identical twins. CDR1 and CDR2 (germline): SEHNR, FQNEAQ (reference sequence). The germline V and J ends were trimmed by 4 bases and 8 bases, with 15 bases remaining between them. The CDR3 runs 14 residues. The table lists this clonotype with many counts. A single record per CDR3 protein comes from TCRdb applying MiXCR to the 5' RACE reads. The sample holds 120,000 to 150,000 distinct CDR3 sequences, around 3.4% seen once. This TCR was recovered from a man aged 18 to 29 in good health. This chain connects TRBV7-9 to TRBJ2-4, with a weak D call TRBD1 (5 bases). The sample consisted of memory T cells sorted from blood. The CDR3 DNA follows: TGTGCCAGCAGCTCCGCGCAGGGTGTGGACATTCAGTACTTC. As protein: CASSSAQGVDIQYF.